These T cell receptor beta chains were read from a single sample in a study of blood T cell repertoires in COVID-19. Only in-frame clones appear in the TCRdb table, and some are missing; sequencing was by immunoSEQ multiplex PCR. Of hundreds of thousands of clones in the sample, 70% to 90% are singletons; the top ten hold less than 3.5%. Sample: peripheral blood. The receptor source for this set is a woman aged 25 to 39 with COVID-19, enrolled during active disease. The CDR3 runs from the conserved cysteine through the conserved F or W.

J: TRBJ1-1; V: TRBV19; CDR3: CASSIDEGLPRTEAFF
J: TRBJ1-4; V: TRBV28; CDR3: CASSLYSGGSDEKLFF
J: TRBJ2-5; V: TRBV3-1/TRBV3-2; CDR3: CASSQGTGGQSPQETQYF
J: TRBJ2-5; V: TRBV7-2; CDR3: CASSPRLAGGWETQYF
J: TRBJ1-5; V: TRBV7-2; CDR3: CASSLRGGGNQPQHF
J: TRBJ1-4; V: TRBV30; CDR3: CAWSDGTSNEKLFF
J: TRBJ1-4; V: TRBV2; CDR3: CASRPGLSYEKLFF
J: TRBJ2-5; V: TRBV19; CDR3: CASSGGGQETQYF
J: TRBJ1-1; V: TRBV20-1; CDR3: CSASGGFLSSGTTRSTEAFF
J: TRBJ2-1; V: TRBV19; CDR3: CASSSVAGGSYNEQFF
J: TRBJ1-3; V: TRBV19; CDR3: CASSREVTSGNTIYF